The source of this TCR beta chain is a study of control samples from healthy donors and cancer patients. Assay: immunoSEQ multiplex PCR; the TCRdb copy retains only in-frame clones and omits some. Of some 410,000 clones listed, 90% are singletons. CDR1 and CDR2 from the germline V gene are SGHTS and YDEGEE. Trimming removed 0 bases from V and 4 bases from J, with 14 bases in between. The length of the CDR3 is 16 residues. The TCR was taken from a man aged 40-55 years with head and neck cancer. V and J are TRBV5-8 and TRBJ1-5; D is uncertain. Sequenced input: PBMCs. The CDR3 DNA reads as TGTGCCAGCAGCTTGGGCTCTACGACGGCAAATCAGCCCCAGCATTTT. Amino acids: CASSLGSTTANQPQHF.